This TCR beta chain was documented in a study of blood T cell repertoires in COVID-19 (dated by TCRdb to about 2020). Notes on the research overall: The collaborator samples originated in the United States, Italy and Spain and spanned the acute and convalescent phases of COVID-19. The dataset comprised deeply sampled blood TCRbeta repertoires from subjects exposed to, actively infected with, or recovered from COVID-19. A de-identified subject ID, COVID-19 status, age in years and sex were almost always included in the sample metadata. The repertoires were released in a freely available public database meant as a resource for research on the immune response to SARS-CoV-2. Where HLA class I and class II types were available, the types were taken from metadata supplied by the sample provider, not from assay-based typing. Samples came from the ongoing ImmuneRACE study (first 160 participants) plus 1,254 subjects from 6 global collaborators. The prospective study material was composed of cDNA or gDNA derived from T cells, B-cell-depleted T cells, or PBMCs. The study at large found these results: How much clinical and demographic metadata was included differed by source and by participant, and the metadata was provided uncurated.

Collaborating institutions collected whole blood in K2EDTA tubes following their own protocols. Collaborator samples were shipped for TCRbeta analysis as frozen whole blood, isolated PBMCs, or DNA extracted from either sample type. To note about this clone: It has no known antigen specificity. Per-base quality was not reported, and no clone a single base away is much larger than it.

Measured from the cysteine to the phenylalanine, the CDR3 is 14 residues long. Left in the record is the CDR3 DNA by itself, 42 bases read in frame from the first base. Compared with germline, V lacks 9 bases and J lacks 7 bases; bases without a gene match: 14. The germline V gene yields SGHRS for CDR1 and YFSETQ for CDR2. The immunoSEQ Assay, a bias-controlled multiplex PCR, was used to amplify TCRbeta CDR3 regions from genomic DNA. The original methods were these. The number of nucleated cells in each sample was estimated by amplification of reference gene primers within the assay. Sequence reads were collapsed and filtered to measure the absolute abundance of every unique TCRbeta CDR3 rearrangement. Productive Simpson clonality was computed per sample as the square root of Simpson's diversity index over productive rearrangements. The table was pulled from immuneACCESS by TCRdb, which kept in-frame rearrangements only. Such tables lose some clones; where checked, under half of the loss comes from unresolved V genes, and the rest has no known cause. That table is the source of V, J and clone size, and D and trimming were worked out from the DNA. This sample is represented by roughly 130,000 clones; 84% of them were singletons. Of the sample, 9% to 15% falls within the top ten clones.

The sequence derives from a woman in her fifties or sixties with acute or convalescent COVID-19. The sequencing sample was made of peripheral blood. The rearranged segments are TRBV5-1 and TRBJ2-7, with TRBD1 matching 9 junction bases. The nucleotides read TGCGCCACCTCTACCGGGGACAGGGTGGGGGAGCAGTACTTC. Its protein product is CATSTGDRVGEQYF. Outside the CDR3, residues come from the reference TRBV5-1 and TRBJ2-7 proteins, so the full variable domain is: KAGVTQTPRYLIKTRGQQVTLSCSPISGHRSVSWYQQTPGQGLQFLFEYFSETQRNKGNFPGRFSGRQFSNSRSEMNVSTLELGDSALYLCATSTGDRVGEQYFGPGTRLTVT.